This T cell receptor beta chain was captured in a study of T cells and copy number aberrations in small-cell lung cancer. Points from the study as a whole: Findings need validation given the study's small sample size.

Germline values: CDR1 GTSNPN, CDR2 SVGIG (reference sequence). The CDR3 has 11 amino acids. V gave up 1 base and J gave up 8 bases, with 6 bases separating them. Comment on this clone: Antigen specificity is unknown.

The protocol was immunoSEQ multiplex PCR, while the TCRdb copy is restricted to in-frame clones and leaves out a portion. Of about 8,200 clones listed, 75% to 85% were seen once; the top ten hold roughly 4.6%. Donors had limited-stage small-cell lung cancer and underwent surgical resection in Hangzhou, China, between 2008 and 2020. The receptor was derived from a woman in her forties or fifties with small cell lung cancer. Sequenced: normal tissue next to the tumor. This chain connects TRBV30 to TRBJ2-1; D gene uncertain. CDR3 DNA: TGTGCCTGGAGTGCGAGCTATGAGCAGTTCTTC. The encoded protein is CAWSASYEQFF.